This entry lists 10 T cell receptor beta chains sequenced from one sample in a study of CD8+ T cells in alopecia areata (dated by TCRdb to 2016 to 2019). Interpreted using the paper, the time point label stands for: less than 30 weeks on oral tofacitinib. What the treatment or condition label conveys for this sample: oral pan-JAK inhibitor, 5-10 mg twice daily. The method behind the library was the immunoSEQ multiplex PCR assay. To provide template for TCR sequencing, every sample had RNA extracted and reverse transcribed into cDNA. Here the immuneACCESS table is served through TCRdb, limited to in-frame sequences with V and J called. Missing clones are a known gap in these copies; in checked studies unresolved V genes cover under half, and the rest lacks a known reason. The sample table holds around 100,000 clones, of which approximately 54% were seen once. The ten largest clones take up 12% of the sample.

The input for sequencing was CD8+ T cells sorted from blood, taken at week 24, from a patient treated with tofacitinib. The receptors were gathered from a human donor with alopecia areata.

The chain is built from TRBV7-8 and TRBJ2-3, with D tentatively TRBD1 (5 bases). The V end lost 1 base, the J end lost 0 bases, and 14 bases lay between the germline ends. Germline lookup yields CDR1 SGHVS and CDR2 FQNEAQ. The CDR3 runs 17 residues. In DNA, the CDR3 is TGTGCCAGCAGCTTAGACCTCGGGCAGGGCAGCACAGATACGCAGTATTTT. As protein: CASSLDLGQGSTDTQYF.

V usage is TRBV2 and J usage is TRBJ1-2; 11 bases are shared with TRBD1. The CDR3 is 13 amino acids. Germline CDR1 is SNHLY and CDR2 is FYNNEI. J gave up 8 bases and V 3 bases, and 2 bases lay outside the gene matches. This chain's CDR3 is CASSEDRGLGYTF. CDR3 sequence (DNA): TGTGCCAGCAGTGAGGACAGGGGGCTCGGCTACACCTTC.

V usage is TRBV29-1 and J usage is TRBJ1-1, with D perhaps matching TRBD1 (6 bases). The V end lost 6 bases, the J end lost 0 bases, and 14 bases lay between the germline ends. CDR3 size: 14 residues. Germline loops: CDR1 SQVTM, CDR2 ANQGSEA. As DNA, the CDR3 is TGCAGCGTCGACAGGACAGTTATGAACACTGAAGCTTTCTTT. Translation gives CSVDRTVMNTEAFF.

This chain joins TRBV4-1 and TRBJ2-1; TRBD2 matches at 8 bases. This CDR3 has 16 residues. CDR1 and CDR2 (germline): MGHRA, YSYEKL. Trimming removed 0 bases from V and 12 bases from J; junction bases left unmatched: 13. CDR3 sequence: CASSQDNSGVLRGQFF. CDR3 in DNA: TGCGCCAGCAGCCAAGACAATAGCGGGGTATTACGAGGGCAGTTCTTC.

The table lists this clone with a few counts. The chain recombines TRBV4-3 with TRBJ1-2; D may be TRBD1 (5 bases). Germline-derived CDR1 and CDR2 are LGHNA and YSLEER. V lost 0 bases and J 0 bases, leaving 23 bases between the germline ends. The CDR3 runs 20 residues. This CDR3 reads CASSQDLTALGFQANYGYTF. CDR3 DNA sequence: TGCGCCAGCAGCCAAGATTTGACAGCGCTCGGGTTTCAAGCTAACTATGGCTACACCTTC.

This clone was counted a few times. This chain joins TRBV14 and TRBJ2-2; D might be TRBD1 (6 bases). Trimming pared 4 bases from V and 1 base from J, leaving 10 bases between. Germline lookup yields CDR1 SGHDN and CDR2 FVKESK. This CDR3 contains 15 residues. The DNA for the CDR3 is TGTGCCAGCAGCCTCCAGGACAGGAACACCGGGGAGCTGTTTTTT. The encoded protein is CASSLQDRNTGELFF. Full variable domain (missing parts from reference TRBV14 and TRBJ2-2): EAGVTQFPSHSVIEKGQTVTLRCDPISGHDNLYWYRRVMGKEIKFLLHFVKESKQDESGMPNNRFLAERTGGTYSTLKVQPAELEDSGVYFCASSLQDRNTGELFFGEGSRLTVL.

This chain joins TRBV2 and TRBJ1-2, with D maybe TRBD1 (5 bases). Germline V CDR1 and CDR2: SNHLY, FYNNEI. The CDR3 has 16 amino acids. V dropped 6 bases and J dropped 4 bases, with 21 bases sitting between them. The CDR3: CASSQIGTDPLYGYTF. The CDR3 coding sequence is TGTGCCAGCAGCCAAATCGGGACTGACCCACTCTATGGCTACACCTTC.

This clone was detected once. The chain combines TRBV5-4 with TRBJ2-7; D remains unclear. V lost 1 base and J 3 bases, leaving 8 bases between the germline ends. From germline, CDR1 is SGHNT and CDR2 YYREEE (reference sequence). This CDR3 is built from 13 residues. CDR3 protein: CASSLFDNYEQYF. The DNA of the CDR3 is TGTGCCAGCAGCTTGTTTGACAACTACGAGCAGTACTTC. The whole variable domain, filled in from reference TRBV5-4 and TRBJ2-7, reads ETGVTQSPTHLIKTRGQQVTLRCSSQSGHNTVSWYQQALGQGPQFIFQYYREEENGRGNFPPRFSGLQFPNYSSELNVNALELDDSALYLCASSLFDNYEQYFGPGTRLTVT.

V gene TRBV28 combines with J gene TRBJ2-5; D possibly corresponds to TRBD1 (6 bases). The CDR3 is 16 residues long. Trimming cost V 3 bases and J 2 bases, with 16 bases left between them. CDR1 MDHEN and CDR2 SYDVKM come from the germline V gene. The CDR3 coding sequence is TGTGCCAGCAGTTTCCCCCTGGGGACAACTCAAGAGACCCAGTACTTC. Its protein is CASSFPLGTTQETQYF.

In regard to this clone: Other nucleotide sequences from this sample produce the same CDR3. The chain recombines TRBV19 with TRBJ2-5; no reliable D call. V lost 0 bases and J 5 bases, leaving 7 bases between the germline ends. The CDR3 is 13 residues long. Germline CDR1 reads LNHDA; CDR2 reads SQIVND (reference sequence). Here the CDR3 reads CASSIDHEETQYF. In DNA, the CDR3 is TGTGCCAGTAGTATAGATCACGAGGAGACCCAGTACTTC.